This entry concerns a single T cell receptor beta chain. What it binds is not known. The PCR was carried out with 60 Vbeta primers and 13 Jbeta primers. TCRdb keeps only in-frame clones here, not all; method: immunoSEQ multiplex PCR. Here the sample spans 150,000 to 200,000 clones, roughly 80% being singletons. This record comes from a study of cytomegalovirus exposure and HLA in healthy donors. Across the study: About 85 million unique TCRs from HLA-typed donors were held in an early release of data. Whole-study results and caveats: The number of N-insertions in an Asian-associated ancestry cluster was reportedly below the approximately 700-donor mean in a later analysis. It was reportedly the case that the classifier diagnosed cytomegalovirus status with high specificity and sensitivity. Several of the most significant clusters appeared linked to common viral pathogens, based on a later analysis.

V was cut by 4 bases and J by 14 bases, with 15 bases left in between. Germline V gives CDR1 MNHEY, CDR2 SVGAGI. CDR3 size: 12 residues. This TCR derives from a male donor in good health and CMV-seronegative. The rearrangement links TRBV6-5 to TRBJ2-1; D may be TRBD2 (6 bases). The sample comprised PBMCs. The CDR3 spells CASSSARDSEFF. The CDR3 DNA reads TGTGCCAGCAGTTCCGCGCGGGACTCCGAGTTCTTC.